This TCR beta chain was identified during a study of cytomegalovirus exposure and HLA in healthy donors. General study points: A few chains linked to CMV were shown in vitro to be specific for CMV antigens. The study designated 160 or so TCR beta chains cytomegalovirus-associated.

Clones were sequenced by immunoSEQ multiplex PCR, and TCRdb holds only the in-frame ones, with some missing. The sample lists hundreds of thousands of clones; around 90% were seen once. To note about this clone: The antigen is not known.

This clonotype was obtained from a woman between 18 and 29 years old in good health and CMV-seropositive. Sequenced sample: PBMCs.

CDR3 residues: CASSTGYNEQFF. The CDR3 coding sequence is TGTGCCAGCAGCACAGGTTACAATGAGCAGTTCTTC. The chain joins TRBV11-2 to TRBJ2-1; possible D gene TRBD1, 5 bases. This CDR3 is built from 12 residues. Trimming shortened V by 5 bases and J by 4 bases, and 6 bases separated the two germline ends. CDR1 SGHAT and CDR2 FQNNGV come from the germline V gene.